This record looks at one T cell receptor (beta chain) sequence and its context. Original data processing: Using reference gene primer amplification, nucleated cell counts were estimated. Measured with immunoSEQ multiplex PCR; TCRdb has only the in-frame clones, and not every one. D and trimming were read from the DNA, whereas the V and J calls and clone size are those reported in that table. Here the sample spans a few hundred thousand clones, roughly 86% being singletons. This entry comes from a study of blood T cell repertoires in COVID-19. Across the study: The samples span acute and convalescent COVID-19 from the United States, Italy and Spain. Sample material is recorded as cDNA or gDNA derived from T cells, B-cell-depleted T cells, or PBMCs.

Trimming stripped 1 base from V and 0 bases from J, with 11 bases between. CDR1 and CDR2 (germline): SGHTA, FQGTGA. The CDR3 is made up of 16 amino acids. The source of this sequence is a man aged 18 to 29 with active or convalescent COVID-19. Sequencing input: peripheral blood. The chain has TRBV7-3 and TRBJ2-3; possible D gene TRBD1, 5 bases. The CDR3 DNA follows: TGTGCCAGCAGCTTAAATCCAGGGATCAGCACAGATACGCAGTATTTT. This encodes CASSLNPGISTDTQYF.